Each of the 32 T cell receptor beta chains below was sequenced from the same sample in a study of T cell repertoires in cytomegalovirus infection. TCRdb re-called the reads through MiXCR, storing one row per CDR3 protein. This sample has approximately 500,000 distinct CDR3 sequences, with 26% found just once. The sequenced material came from PBMCs. The receptor source for this set is a human donor in good health (CMV status not recorded). Some clones in this sample may be carry-over from other donors' samples.

This clonotype was detected many times. The chain recombines TRBV28 with TRBJ2-7; TRBD2 is a possible D gene (5 bases). CDR1 is MDHEN and CDR2 is SYDVKM in the germline V gene. With 0 bases removed from V and 1 base from J, the gap between germline ends came to 16 bases. CDR3 length: 17 amino acids. This CDR3 is CASSLWSGGQRSYEQYF. DNA for the CDR3: TGTGCCAGCAGTTTATGGTCCGGAGGCCAACGTTCCTACGAGCAGTACTTC.

The chain combines TRBV6-2 or TRBV6-3 with TRBJ2-7, with 9 bases identical to TRBD1. V shed 6 bases and J 7 bases; nucleotides not matched to a gene: 10. This CDR3 contains 14 residues. Germline values: CDR1 MNHEY, CDR2 SVGEGT. DNA for the CDR3: TGTGCCAGCAGCAGCCTACAGGGGGCAGGGGAGCAGTACTTC. This sequence encodes CASSSLQGAGEQYF.

This chain connects TRBV19 to TRBJ2-3, with TRBD2 as a possible D gene (5 bases). The CDR3 extends over 16 amino acids. V lost 3 bases to trimming and J lost 4 bases, with 17 bases between them. CDR1 and CDR2 (germline): LNHDA, SQIVND (reference sequence). For the CDR3, the DNA is TGTGCCAGTAGTATTAGCCCAGCCGGGGTGGCAGATACGCAGTATTTT. Residues: CASSISPAGVADTQYF.

The genes are TRBV27 and TRBJ1-5; D unclear. This CDR3 contains 14 residues. CDR1 is MNHEY, CDR2 SMNVEV, per germline (reference sequence). V dropped 6 bases and J dropped 1 base, with 10 bases sitting between them. DNA of the CDR3: TGTGCCAGCAGGCTGGCTGGGAGCAATCAGCCCCAGCATTTT. It is translated as CASRLAGSNQPQHF.

V and J are TRBV6-2 or TRBV6-3 and TRBJ2-7; 7 bases map to TRBD1. Germline V gene lookup returns CDR1 MNHEY and CDR2 SVGEGT. Trimming removed 7 bases from V and 1 base from J; junction bases left unmatched: 10. This CDR3 is 15 amino acids long. DNA of the CDR3: TGTGCCAGCAATAAACAGGGGATAAATTCCTACGAGCAGTACGTC. Its protein product is CASNKQGINSYEQYV.

This clonotype was seen a handful of times. This chain uses TRBV14 with TRBJ1-2; D remains unclear. CDR3 length: 13 residues. Between the trimmed V and J ends, which lost 0 bases and 5 bases, there was a span of 7 bases. Germline V gives CDR1 SGHDN, CDR2 FVKESK. The CDR3 loop is CASSQDGLYGYTF. The CDR3 DNA is TGTGCCAGCAGCCAAGACGGCTTATATGGCTACACCTTC.

In its sample, this clonotype was seen a few times. A much bigger clone sits one base away, suggesting this may be a read error. The chain carries TRBV7-2 and TRBJ2-7; TRBD2 agrees at 7 bases. Germline trimming cut 1 base from V and 4 bases from J; bases unmatched to any gene: 1. CDR1 and CDR2 from the germline V gene are SGHTA and FQGNSA. The CDR3 runs to 13 residues. The CDR3 DNA sequence: TGTGCCAGCAGCTTAGATAGCGGGTACGAGCAGTACTTC. It yields the protein CASSLDSGYEQYF.

The chain combines TRBV12-3 or TRBV12-4 with TRBJ2-7; D is perhaps TRBD1 (5 bases). The CDR3 spans 14 residues. V dropped 2 bases and J dropped 4 bases, with 12 bases sitting between them. The CDR3 sequence: CASSLSGRKYEQYF. CDR3 sequence (DNA): TGTGCCAGCAGTTTATCAGGGCGTAAATACGAGCAGTACTTC.

This clonotype was seen a few times. This chain connects TRBV28 to TRBJ2-7, with D perhaps TRBD2 (9 bases). CDR1 is MDHEN, CDR2 SYDVKM, per germline. V dropped 7 bases and J dropped 5 bases, with 36 bases sitting between them. The CDR3 consists of 20 residues. The CDR3 is CASTVAGGGKVAGVVNEQYF. CDR3 sequence (DNA): TGTGCCAGCACCGTTGCAGGGGGCGGGAAGGTAGCGGGAGTAGTCAACGAGCAGTACTTC.

The rearrangement joins TRBV10-3 to TRBJ2-3, with a tentative D call TRBD2 (7 bases). Trimming removed 7 bases at V and 0 bases at J, with 11 bases between. The germline gives CDR1 ENHRY, CDR2 SYGVKD. The CDR3 length is 14 residues. CDR3 DNA sequence: TGTGCCATCAAGGGGGGGGCCAGCACAGATACGCAGTATTTT. This translates into CAIKGGASTDTQYF.

This chain's CDR3 is CASSSNYRDGDYEQYV. The CDR3 DNA reads TGTGCCAGCAGCTCAAACTACCGGGACGGAGACTACGAGCAGTACGTC. The rearrangement links TRBV5-6 to TRBJ2-7, with D possibly being TRBD1 or TRBD2 (5 bases each). Trimming took 3 bases from V and 3 from J, leaving 19 bases between them. Germline CDR1 SGHDT, CDR2 YYEEEE. This CDR3 comprises 16 residues.

The V call is TRBV6-5, the J call TRBJ1-5; no clear D gene. The CDR3 has 12 amino acids. Trimming took 11 bases from V and 0 from J, leaving 8 bases between them. Germline V gene data show CDR1 as MNHEY and CDR2 as SVGAGI. The CDR3 protein is CASGYSNQPQHF. The CDR3 region has the DNA TGTGCCTCGGGTTATAGCAATCAGCCCCAGCATTTT.

This clonotype was detected a few times. J is TRBJ2-3 and V is TRBV19; the match to TRBD2 covers 14 bases. CDR1 is LNHDA and CDR2 is SQIVND in the germline V gene (reference sequence). V lost 8 bases to trimming and J lost 3 bases; unmatched junction nucleotides: 4. The CDR3 is 15 amino acids. The CDR3 loop reads CASARLAGGTDTQYF. CDR3 coding DNA: TGTGCCAGTGCTAGACTAGCGGGAGGGACAGATACGCAGTATTTT.

In this sample, this clonotype turned up a few times. V usage is TRBV7-6 and J usage is TRBJ2-1; 11 positions agree with TRBD2. Germline CDR1 and CDR2: SGHVS and FNYEAQ. V shed 4 bases, J shed 12 bases, and the junction held 8 bases outside the gene matches. The CDR3 is 14 residues long. The CDR3 here is CASSSTTSGTGQFF. In nucleotides, the CDR3 is TGTGCCAGCAGCTCGACGACTAGCGGGACTGGGCAGTTCTTC.

This chain links TRBV11-3 with TRBJ2-2; no definite D call. Germline lookup yields CDR1 SGHNT and CDR2 YENEEA. V was clipped by 6 bases and J by 1 base, with 6 bases between them. The CDR3 is 13 amino acids. The CDR3 loop is CASRKRNTGELFF. The CDR3 bases are TGTGCCAGCAGAAAGAGGAACACCGGGGAGCTGTTTTTT.

At least ten counts were recorded for this clonotype. The V and J genes are TRBV7-9 and TRBJ1-3; D gene ambiguous. Germline V gene data show CDR1 as SEHNR and CDR2 as FQNEAQ (reference sequence). V dropped 1 base and J dropped 0 bases, with 10 bases sitting between them. This CDR3 has 16 amino acids. The CDR3 loop is CASSLGAPSSGNTIYF. The CDR3 nucleotides are TGTGCCAGCAGCTTAGGAGCACCGTCCTCTGGAAACACCATATATTTT. Full variable domain (rest looked up from reference TRBV7-9 and TRBJ1-3): DTGVSQNPRHKITKRGQNVTFRCDPISEHNRLYWYRQTLGQGPEFLTYFQNEAQLEKSRLLSDRFSAERPKGSFSTLEIQRTEQGDSAMYLCASSLGAPSSGNTIYFGEGSWLTVV.

The J gene is TRBJ2-3, the V gene TRBV30, with 11 positions matching TRBD2. V was clipped by 7 bases and J by 7 bases; unmatched bases: 7. This CDR3 has 13 residues. Germline assignment: CDR1 GTSNPN and CDR2 SVGIG (reference sequence). CDR3 bases: TGTGCCTCCAATCTAGCGGGAGGACATACGCAGTATTTT. Its protein product is CASNLAGGHTQYF.

The genes are TRBV7-3 and TRBJ2-1, with 7 bases that match TRBD1. The CDR3 contains 15 residues. The V segment lost 5 bases and the J segment 4 bases; nucleotides outside the gene matches: 8. Germline CDR1 reads SGHTA; CDR2 reads FQGTGA. CDR3 in amino acids: CASSPPGQTYNEQFF. As DNA, the CDR3 is TGTGCCAGCAGCCCGCCGGGACAGACATACAATGAGCAGTTCTTC.

The sample holds a few counts of this clonotype. J is TRBJ1-2 and V is TRBV9; D not resolved. Germline values: CDR1 SGDLS, CDR2 YYNGEE. The V gene lost 2 bases and the J gene lost 3 bases, with 8 bases spanning the gap. CDR3 size: 13 residues. This chain's CDR3 is CASSVGGDYGYTF. Here the CDR3 DNA reads TGTGCCAGCAGCGTTGGCGGAGACTATGGCTACACCTTC. Using reference TRBV9 and TRBJ1-2 for the parts outside the CDR3, the full variable domain is DSGVTQTPKHLITATGQRVTLRCSPRSGDLSVYWYQQSLDQGLQFLIQYYNGEERAKGNILERFSAQQFPDLHSELNLSSLELGDSALYFCASSVGGDYGYTFGSGTRLTVV.

The genes are TRBV5-4 and TRBJ2-1; D tentatively fits TRBD1 or TRBD2 (5 bases each). CDR1 is SGHNT, CDR2 YYREEE, per germline (reference sequence). The CDR3 is 15 amino acids. Trimming stripped 0 bases from V and 5 bases from J, with 12 bases between. For the CDR3, the DNA is TGTGCCAGCAGCTTGGACCCCGGGGCCCACAATGAGCAGTTCTTC. It is translated as CASSLDPGAHNEQFF.

The chain uses TRBV7-2 and TRBJ1-2, with 11 bases identical to TRBD1. Germline assignment: CDR1 SGHTA and CDR2 FQGNSA. The CDR3 has 17 residues. Trimming took 1 base from V and 8 from J; bases not matched to a gene: 12. In DNA form, the CDR3 reads TGTGCCAGCAGCTTAGTCCTCTTAGGACAGGGGGCTGGGGGCTACACCTTC. This codes for CASSLVLLGQGAGGYTF.

This clonotype was counted only a few times. The chain couples TRBV24-1 to TRBJ1-5; D unresolved. V was pared by 4 bases and J by 11 bases, with 17 bases between. The CDR3 is 14 residues long. Per germline, CDR1 KGHDR and CDR2 SFDVKD. The CDR3 region has the DNA TGTGCCACCAGTGAGCCACATACATCGAGGGCCCAGCATTTT. It is translated as CATSEPHTSRAQHF.

The chain combines TRBV20-1 with TRBJ2-1, with D possibly matching TRBD2 (6 bases). Germline V gene data show CDR1 as DFQATT and CDR2 as SNEGSKA (reference sequence). The length of the CDR3 is 15 residues. Trimming shortened V by 8 bases and J by 7 bases, and 24 bases separated the two germline ends. CDR3 DNA sequence: TGCAGTCTTCTAGCGTCCCGCCGATCTTTGAATGAGCAGTTCTTC. It yields the protein CSLLASRRSLNEQFF.

The chain is built from TRBV20-1 and TRBJ2-1; D is possibly TRBD2 (6 bases). The CDR3 extends over 17 amino acids. V dropped 1 base and J dropped 8 bases, with 24 bases sitting between them. Germline V gene lookup returns CDR1 DFQATT and CDR2 SNEGSKA (reference sequence). CDR3 nucleotides: TGCAGTGCTAGAGGGGCAGCGGGCGAAGTAAGGGGCCATGAGCAGTTCTTC. Translated: CSARGAAGEVRGHEQFF.

V gene TRBV6-2 or TRBV6-3 combines with J gene TRBJ1-5; TRBD1 matches at 7 bases. Germline V gene sequence: CDR1 MNHEY, CDR2 SVGEGT. Trimming took 5 bases from V and 3 from J; bases not matched to a gene: 7. CDR3 length: 15 amino acids. CDR3 sequence reads: CASSPITGDNQPQHF. The CDR3 DNA is TGTGCCAGCAGTCCGATAACAGGGGACAATCAGCCCCAGCATTTT.

This clonotype was picked up one time. The chain links TRBV5-1 to TRBJ1-1; 7 nucleotides agree with TRBD1. The CDR3 is made up of 15 amino acids. Germline V gene lookup returns CDR1 SGHRS and CDR2 YFSETQ. J was trimmed by 4 bases and V by 2 bases; bases with no gene match: 8. CDR3 in DNA: TGCGCCAGCAGCTTTTACAGGGGAAGGGGCACTGAAGCTTTCTTT. Its translation is CASSFYRGRGTEAFF.

This clonotype was detected many times. The CDR3 loop is CASSLGSGGFDEQFF. CDR3 in DNA: TGTGCCAGCAGCTTAGGGTCAGGGGGCTTCGATGAGCAGTTCTTC. V usage is TRBV7-2 and J usage is TRBJ2-1; 8 bases align to TRBD1. The CDR3 is made up of 15 amino acids. Per the germline V gene, CDR1 is SGHTA and CDR2 is FQGNSA. After removal of 1 base from V and 8 bases from J, the junction contained 7 bases not matched to a gene.

V is TRBV5-4 and J is TRBJ2-1; 11 bases agree with TRBD2. The CDR3 is made up of 15 amino acids. The germline gives CDR1 SGHNT, CDR2 YYREEE (reference sequence). Germline trimming cut 4 bases from V and 7 bases from J; bases unmatched to any gene: 7. CDR3 nucleotides: TGTGCCAGCAGCCGGACTAGCGGGTATACTAATGAGCAGTTCTTC. Protein sequence: CASSRTSGYTNEQFF. The full variable domain, with the rest looked up from reference TRBV5-4 and TRBJ2-1, is ETGVTQSPTHLIKTRGQQVTLRCSSQSGHNTVSWYQQALGQGPQFIFQYYREEENGRGNFPPRFSGLQFPNYSSELNVNALELDDSALYLCASSRTSGYTNEQFFGPGTRLTVL.

There are a few counts of this clonotype. V gene TRBV3-1 combines with J gene TRBJ1-1, with 7 nucleotides matching TRBD1. Trimming took 1 base from V and 5 from J; bases not matched to a gene: 4. Per germline, CDR1 LGHDT and CDR2 YNNKEL (reference sequence). The CDR3 is made up of 14 amino acids. CDR3: CASSQAFRGTEAFF. CDR3 nucleotides: TGTGCCAGCAGCCAAGCGTTCAGGGGGACTGAAGCTTTCTTT. Complete variable domain (other parts from reference TRBV3-1 and TRBJ1-1): DTAVSQTPKYLVTQMGNDKSIKCEQNLGHDTMYWYKQDSKKFLKIMFSYNNKELIINETVPNRFSPKSPDKAHLNLHINSLELGDSAVYFCASSQAFRGTEAFFGQGTRLTVV.

Only a few counts were recorded for this clonotype. The V gene is TRBV7-9, the J gene TRBJ2-3; D is ambiguous. CDR1 is SEHNR, CDR2 FQNEAQ, per germline (reference sequence). CDR3 length equals 13 residues. V gave up 2 bases and J gave up 5 bases, with 8 bases separating them. CDR3 in DNA: TGTGCCAGCAGCTTAAGTGCGATAGATACGCAGTATTTT. This encodes CASSLSAIDTQYF.

The chain uses TRBV7-9 and TRBJ2-7; 8 bases are a match to TRBD1. V trimming: 0 bases; J trimming: 4 bases; junction bases outside the gene matches: 5. The CDR3 is 15 amino acids. Germline assignment: CDR1 SEHNR and CDR2 FQNEAQ (reference sequence). As DNA, the CDR3 is TGTGCCAGCAGCTTAGCGCAGGGGGCGTCATACGAGCAGTACTTC. Translated: CASSLAQGASYEQYF.

The chain links TRBV5-1 to TRBJ2-4; D is unclear. Germline loops: CDR1 SGHRS, CDR2 YFSETQ. V was trimmed by 1 base and J by 6 bases, leaving 11 bases between them. CDR3 size: 14 residues. CDR3 sequence (DNA): TGCGCCAGCAGCTTGACGTGGGTAGGAAACATTCAGTACTTC. Protein product: CASSLTWVGNIQYF. The full variable domain, in which reference TRBV5-1 and TRBJ2-4 provide the parts outside the CDR3, is KAGVTQTPRYLIKTRGQQVTLSCSPISGHRSVSWYQQTPGQGLQFLFEYFSETQRNKGNFPGRFSGRQFSNSRSEMNVSTLELGDSALYLCASSLTWVGNIQYFGAGTRLSVL.